The present T cell receptor beta chain was sequenced within a study of T cell responses to AZD1222 COVID-19 vaccine (TCRdb year 2021). Study-level background: A total of just over 230 trial participants underwent TCR sequencing, of whom around 200 received two doses of AZD1222 and around 26 received two doses of the MenACWY control vaccine. Enrollment into the trials was organized by age into subgroups of 18-55, 56-69 and 70-plus years, and those subgroups contained about 160, 30 and 59 TCR-sequenced participants, respectively.

Taken from the germline V gene, the CDR1 and CDR2 loops are KGHSH and LQKENI. Measured from the cysteine to the phenylalanine, the CDR3 is 17 residues long. Here the CDR3 DNA is all that survives: 51 bases in frame from base 1. Relative to germline, V is missing 3 bases and J is missing 2 bases, with 9 bases of the junction outside any gene match. The CDR3 regions of human TCRbeta chains were analyzed by immunosequencing. The original methods were these. Repertoire TCRs were matched against a reference library of SARS-CoV-2-specific TCRs generated with the MIRA antigen-specificity platform. Breadth was defined as the fraction of unique TCRs that were SARS-CoV-2-associated. Depth was defined as the fraction of total T cells that were SARS-CoV-2-associated. Using the MIRA data, each spike-specific TCR was mapped to the spike region that the TCR reacts to and placed in a CD4 or CD8 class. Log10-transformed breadth and depth values were compared by one-way ANOVA with Sidak's multiple comparisons tests. TCRdb mirrors the immuneACCESS table, restricted to in-frame sequences. Some clones are absent from its copies; in checked studies, under half trace to an unresolved V gene, and the reason for the others is unknown. For V, J and clone size, that table is used; D and trimming come from the DNA. Within this sample are about 18,000 clones, with roughly 91% of them counted one time only. 8% to 10% of the sample comes from the top ten.

The intended sense of this specimen's time point label: about 28 days (+/-7) after the second vaccine dose. AZD1222 recipients with second doses at about 4 weeks or about 12 weeks were pooled, because spike-specific TCR depth and breadth did not differ between schedules. Vaccinee samples were obtained from the UK trials COV001 and COV002, which included a single-blind randomized controlled phase 2/3 trial of AZD1222 (ChAdOx1 nCoV-19) in healthy adults. For TCRbeta chain sequencing, PBMC samples were collected from trial participants at day 0 and at day 28 after the second dose. A note on this clone: Its antigen target is currently unknown. Per-nucleotide qualities are absent, and no much larger clonotype sits a single base away.

Study-level results and caveats: Conclusions about previously exposed vaccinees are limited, since just five or six AZD1222 recipients were seropositive for SARS-CoV-2 at baseline. Participants were mostly white British, with more females than males. The authors suggested clonal diversity may have been underestimated. Spike-specific TCR breadth and depth rose significantly after two AZD1222 doses compared with day 0 and with MenACWY recipients. The 56-69-year group was small, and its depth increase did not reach significance, likely because of low power. Because no day 14 peak-response samples were available, the repertoires could be characterized only after the peak T cell response. Reportedly, almost half of the unique spike-specific TCRs recognized epitopes lying outside the regions that are mutated in the B.1.351 and B.1.1.7 variants. Vaccine-associated CD4 TCRs spanned the whole spike protein, with dominant responses in regions 160-218 and 743-854.

Here the chain combines TRBV18 and TRBJ1-2, and 10 bases in between align with TRBD1. This clonotype was sampled from an adult who received the AZD1222 COVID-19 vaccine. The material was peripheral blood, obtained 28 days after the second AZD1222 dose. The sequenced DNA: TGTGCCAGCTCACCGGGGACAGGGGATCAGGGGAACTATGGCTACACCTTC. The translation is CASSPGTGDQGNYGYTF.